This TCR beta chain is from a study of T cell repertoires in cytomegalovirus infection. For the study at large: Through public TCR beta signatures, both CMV infection and matching HLA type were indicated.

Regarding the study as a whole: There were carriers of CMV plus the relevant HLA, and cumulative public TCR beta family frequency identified them. HLA-C-restricted TCR beta clonotypes specific for CMV led the ex vivo response.

CDR1 is LGHNA and CDR2 is YSLEER in the germline V gene. There are 15 residues in the CDR3. With 1 base removed from V and 0 bases from J, the gap between germline ends came to 9 bases. This clonotype has more than one count but fewer than ten. Its antigen is currently unknown. A single record per CDR3 protein comes from TCRdb applying MiXCR to the reads. The data show 250,000 to 300,000 distinct CDR3 sequences, about 26% seen once. The specimen was PBMCs. This clonotype originated in a human donor in good health (CMV status not recorded). Some clones in this sample may be carry-over from other donors' samples. V usage is TRBV4-3 and J usage is TRBJ1-1; D gene ambiguous. The DNA for the CDR3 is TGCGCCAGCAGCCAAGGGGCGGCAGTGAACACTGAAGCTTTCTTT. Translation: CASSQGAAVNTEAFF.